This TCR beta chain was captured in a study of neurological immune-mediated disorders. At least ten counts were recorded for this clonotype. Each CDR3 protein is one row after TCRdb ran MiXCR on the 5' RACE reads. Here the sample spans tens of thousands of distinct CDR3 sequences, 3% to 4.5% being singletons. CDR3 length equals 14 residues. Germline values: CDR1 SGHNT, CDR2 YYREEE (reference sequence). V was trimmed by 1 base and J by 2 bases, leaving 8 bases between them. The unsorted libraries were produced from 2 million PBMCs held at -80 C. The origin of this receptor is a woman in her twenties or thirties with multiple sclerosis. The chain couples TRBV5-4 to TRBJ2-3; D is possibly TRBD1 (6 bases). Material for sequencing was PBMCs. The CDR3 sequence: CASSLPGVTDTQYF. The CDR3 region has the DNA TGTGCCAGCAGCTTGCCAGGGGTCACAGATACGCAGTATTTT. Complete variable domain (other parts from reference TRBV5-4 and TRBJ2-3): ETGVTQSPTHLIKTRGQQVTLRCSSQSGHNTVSWYQQALGQGPQFIFQYYREEENGRGNFPPRFSGLQFPNYSSELNVNALELDDSALYLCASSLPGVTDTQYFGPGTRLTVL.